This T cell receptor beta chain was recovered during a study of shared clonotypes between healthy human individuals. General study findings and limits: Rarefaction gave evidence that sorted-subset sequencing remained incomplete despite large depth. It was observed that roughly 5.4% of naive CD4 clonotypes were shared across a handful of donors.

Per germline, CDR1 SGHVS and CDR2 FNYEAQ. This CDR3 has 16 residues. Trimming took off 1 base at V and 1 base at J, with 11 bases between the two ends. With respect to this clone: What it binds is not known.

Researchers ran the assay at a deep level. For every subset, genomic DNA was evenly distributed across several immunoSEQ plates. Produced via immunoSEQ multiplex PCR; TCRdb's table is partial and in-frame only. The profile shows over 2,000,000 clones, around 93% of them singletons. Selected positively for CCR7 and CD45RO-negative, naive CD8 cells excluded terminally differentiated effector memory CD45RA+ cells. Sample: naive CD8+ T cells from PBMCs. The J gene is TRBJ2-1, the V gene TRBV7-6, with a weak D call TRBD2 (6 bases). The receptor's source is a man younger than 35 in good health. Some clones in this sample may be carry-over from other donors' samples. The CDR3 is CASSLVGGNSYNEQFF. CDR3 nucleotide sequence: TGTGCCAGCAGCTTAGTTGGCGGGAATTCCTACAATGAGCAGTTCTTC.